This TCR beta chain appears in the sequencing data of a study of Ad26.COV2.S vaccination and SARS-CoV-2 variants. About the study: Within the COV1001 Ad26.COV2.S trial arm, the donor was enrolled.

On this clone: As yet, its antigen is unknown.

Study-wide results and limits: The TCR-based breadth and depth measures might underestimate overall T cell responses. It was reported that spike-specific CD8+ and CD4+ T cell responses were substantially broad after vaccination.

The treatment here: roughly 20 received Ad26.COV2.S at low or high dose, single or two shots; about five received placebo; per-sample allocation not given. On day 63 after the first injection, vaccine and placebo recipients gave samples. The method was immunoSEQ multiplex PCR; TCRdb's version includes in-frame clones alone and lacks a portion of them. The sample contains about 370,000 clones, about nine tenths of which appear only once. Sequenced material: peripheral blood, taken in a trial of Ad26.COV2.S vaccine versus placebo. The receptor was isolated from a person aged 18-60 years who received the Ad26.COV2.S COVID-19 vaccine or a placebo.

The CDR3: CASSLTGNNNEQFF. CDR3 sequence (DNA): TGTGCCAGCAGTCTGACAGGGAACAACAATGAGCAGTTCTTC. This chain uses TRBV6-4 with TRBJ2-1, with 7 bases matching TRBD1. There are 14 residues in the CDR3. From germline, CDR1 is MRHNA and CDR2 SNTAGT. V was pared by 5 bases and J by 5 bases, with 6 bases of the junction left unmatched.